Listed below are T cell receptor beta chains from one sample, sequenced in a study of radiation and T cells in renal cell carcinoma. Data came from immunoSEQ multiplex PCR; TCRdb stores just in-frame clones and leaves some out. The sample carries 24,000 or so clones, nearly 55% recorded once. Sequenced here: tumor tissue, sampled from a patient whose treatment was nephrectomy without radiotherapy. The source is a human donor with renal cell carcinoma. Both conserved end residues are part of each CDR3. Fields, in order: V gene, J gene, D gene, clone size, CDR3 protein, CDR3 DNA. A D gene is named only where the DNA matches it firmly. The size of a clone is reported for some rows only, either as once, few or many, or as a class for expanded clones.

v_call: TRBV10-3; j_call: TRBJ1-1; d_call: NA; clone_size: many; cdr3_aa: CAISESAGTTEAFF; cdr3_nt: TGTGCCATCAGTGAGTCCGCAGGGACCACTGAAGCTTTCTTT
v_call: TRBV5-6; j_call: TRBJ1-3; d_call: NA; clone_size: few; cdr3_aa: CASSYNLFGNTIYF; cdr3_nt: TGTGCCAGCAGCTACAACCTATTTGGAAACACCATATATTTT
v_call: TRBV5-1; j_call: TRBJ1-1; d_call: NA; clone_size: NA; cdr3_aa: CASSLEWGLNTEAFF; cdr3_nt: TGCGCCAGCAGCTTGGAATGGGGCCTGAACACTGAAGCTTTCTTT
v_call: TRBV7-2; j_call: TRBJ2-7; d_call: TRBD2; clone_size: few; cdr3_aa: CASSLVASGTLSYEQYF; cdr3_nt: TGTGCCAGCAGCTTAGTCGCTAGCGGGACCCTCTCCTACGAGCAGTACTTC
v_call: TRBV25-1; j_call: TRBJ1-4; d_call: NA; clone_size: NA; cdr3_aa: CASSDRPGEKLFF; cdr3_nt: TGTGCCAGCAGTGATCGGCCCGGGGAAAAACTGTTTTTT
v_call: TRBV11-2; j_call: TRBJ2-7; d_call: NA; clone_size: NA; cdr3_aa: CASNEGGLEQYF; cdr3_nt: TGTGCCAGCAACGAAGGAGGGCTAGAGCAGTACTTC
v_call: TRBV5-1; j_call: TRBJ2-7; d_call: TRBD1; clone_size: NA; cdr3_aa: CASSLAGRTGVTGEQYF; cdr3_nt: TGCGCCAGCAGCTTGGCGGGTCGGACAGGGGTCACTGGCGAGCAGTACTTC
v_call: TRBV19; j_call: TRBJ2-6; d_call: NA; clone_size: NA; cdr3_aa: CASHSNLGEPLSGANVLTF; cdr3_nt: TGTGCCAGTCATTCAAACCTAGGGGAACCCCTCTCTGGGGCCAACGTCCTGACTTTC
v_call: TRBV6-1; j_call: TRBJ2-3; d_call: NA; clone_size: NA; cdr3_aa: CASSEEAGFSTDTQYF; cdr3_nt: TGTGCCAGCAGTGAAGAGGCGGGTTTTAGCACAGATACGCAGTATTTT
v_call: TRBV5-1; j_call: TRBJ2-2; d_call: NA; clone_size: medium-sized; cdr3_aa: CASSLDSNTGELFF; cdr3_nt: TGCGCCAGCAGCTTGGACAGTAACACCGGGGAGCTGTTTTTT
v_call: TRBV5-1; j_call: TRBJ1-6; d_call: TRBD1; clone_size: few; cdr3_aa: CASSPDRPTGPLHF; cdr3_nt: TGCGCCAGCAGCCCGGACAGGCCTACTGGACCCCTCCACTTT
v_call: TRBV6-5; j_call: TRBJ2-1; d_call: NA; clone_size: NA; cdr3_aa: CASSYETGGNEQFF; cdr3_nt: TGTGCCAGCAGTTACGAGACAGGCGGCAATGAGCAGTTCTTC
v_call: TRBV5-6; j_call: TRBJ2-7; d_call: TRBD1; clone_size: NA; cdr3_aa: CASSLETGEQYF; cdr3_nt: TGTGCCAGCAGCTTGGAGACAGGGGAGCAGTACTTC
v_call: TRBV7-8; j_call: TRBJ1-2; d_call: NA; clone_size: few; cdr3_aa: CASSSSSVDYYGYTF; cdr3_nt: TGTGCCAGCAGCTCTAGTAGCGTGGATTACTATGGCTACACCTTC
v_call: TRBV27; j_call: TRBJ2-2; d_call: NA; clone_size: NA; cdr3_aa: CASRRSTGELFF; cdr3_nt: TGTGCCAGCAGGAGGTCAACCGGGGAGCTGTTTTTT
v_call: TRBV6-6; j_call: TRBJ2-2; d_call: NA; clone_size: NA; cdr3_aa: CATARRNTGELFF; cdr3_nt: TGTGCTACCGCCAGGAGGAACACCGGGGAGCTGTTTTTT
v_call: TRBV7-6; j_call: TRBJ2-5; d_call: TRBD2; clone_size: NA; cdr3_aa: CASSFASGGTRGTQYF; cdr3_nt: TGTGCCAGCAGCTTCGCTAGCGGTGGTACCCGCGGGACCCAGTACTTC
v_call: TRBV4-2; j_call: TRBJ1-2; d_call: TRBD1; clone_size: NA; cdr3_aa: CASSRGQGEGYTF; cdr3_nt: TGTGCCAGCAGCCGAGGACAGGGTGAAGGCTACACCTTC
v_call: TRBV7-9; j_call: TRBJ2-5; d_call: TRBD2; clone_size: NA; cdr3_aa: CASRTTGTSGVQETQYF; cdr3_nt: TGTGCCAGCAGGACAACCGGGACTAGCGGGGTTCAAGAGACCCAGTACTTC
v_call: TRBV5-6; j_call: TRBJ1-6; d_call: NA; clone_size: NA; cdr3_aa: CASSPTRGNSPLHF; cdr3_nt: TGTGCCAGCAGCCCTACTAGGGGTAATTCACCCCTCCACTTT
v_call: TRBV19; j_call: TRBJ2-7; d_call: NA; clone_size: once; cdr3_aa: CASSIDSQSSYEQYF; cdr3_nt: TGTGCCAGTAGTATTGACAGCCAGAGCTCCTACGAGCAGTACTTC
v_call: TRBV7-2; j_call: TRBJ2-3; d_call: NA; clone_size: NA; cdr3_aa: CASSAGGGRTDTQYF; cdr3_nt: TGTGCCAGCTCTGCCGGTGGGGGGAGAACAGATACGCAGTATTTT
v_call: TRBV5-6; j_call: TRBJ1-3; d_call: NA; clone_size: NA; cdr3_aa: CASSSRGGSGNTIYF; cdr3_nt: TGTGCCAGCAGCTCCCGGGGGGGCTCTGGAAACACCATATATTTT
v_call: TRBV6-1; j_call: TRBJ1-2; d_call: NA; clone_size: NA; cdr3_aa: CASSGGRQNYGYTF; cdr3_nt: TGTGCCAGCAGTGGGGGGAGGCAGAACTATGGCTACACCTTC
v_call: TRBV6-6; j_call: TRBJ2-3; d_call: TRBD2; clone_size: medium-sized; cdr3_aa: CASRPIAGGTDTQYF; cdr3_nt: TGTGCCAGCAGGCCGATAGCGGGGGGGACAGATACGCAGTATTTT
v_call: TRBV5-1; j_call: TRBJ2-5; d_call: TRBD2; clone_size: once; cdr3_aa: CASSLALAGGQETQYF; cdr3_nt: TGCGCCAGCAGCTTGGCCCTAGCGGGGGGGCAAGAGACCCAGTACTTC
v_call: TRBV15; j_call: TRBJ1-3; d_call: TRBD1; clone_size: once; cdr3_aa: CATSKRQGVGNTIYF; cdr3_nt: TGTGCCACCAGCAAACGACAGGGGGTAGGAAACACCATATATTTT
v_call: TRBV10-3; j_call: TRBJ2-7; d_call: TRBD1; clone_size: NA; cdr3_aa: CAIRALGTGVASYEQYF; cdr3_nt: TGTGCCATCAGAGCCCTAGGGACAGGGGTCGCCTCCTACGAGCAGTACTTC
v_call: TRBV19; j_call: TRBJ1-5; d_call: NA; clone_size: NA; cdr3_aa: CASSTRDLAQPQHF; cdr3_nt: TGTGCCAGTAGTACCAGGGATCTTGCTCAGCCCCAGCATTTT
v_call: TRBV5-1; j_call: TRBJ2-2; d_call: TRBD2; clone_size: NA; cdr3_aa: CASSFLSGGPAGELFF; cdr3_nt: TGCGCCAGCAGTTTTCTCAGCGGGGGCCCTGCCGGGGAGCTGTTTTTT
v_call: TRBV2; j_call: TRBJ2-4; d_call: NA; clone_size: NA; cdr3_aa: CASSDRTVDHLAKNIQYF; cdr3_nt: TGTGCCAGCAGTGATAGGACAGTCGACCATCTAGCCAAAAACATTCAGTACTTC
v_call: TRBV6-5; j_call: TRBJ2-3; d_call: NA; clone_size: NA; cdr3_aa: CASKAGTDTQYF; cdr3_nt: TGTGCCAGCAAAGCAGGCACAGATACGCAGTATTTT
v_call: TRBV4-3; j_call: TRBJ2-3; d_call: NA; clone_size: once; cdr3_aa: CASSQDWLGTDTQYF; cdr3_nt: TGCGCCAGCAGCCAAGATTGGTTGGGCACAGATACGCAGTATTTT
v_call: TRBV19; j_call: TRBJ2-7; d_call: NA; clone_size: NA; cdr3_aa: CATAAGPGTYEQYF; cdr3_nt: TGTGCCACAGCCGCGGGGCCAGGAACCTACGAGCAGTACTTC
v_call: TRBV4-2; j_call: TRBJ2-2; d_call: NA; clone_size: NA; cdr3_aa: CASSQGELGTGELFF; cdr3_nt: TGTGCCAGCAGCCAAGGGGAGCTAGGCACCGGGGAGCTGTTTTTT
v_call: TRBV4-2; j_call: TRBJ1-1; d_call: NA; clone_size: many; cdr3_aa: CASSQGRGMNTEAFF; cdr3_nt: TGTGCCAGCAGCCAAGGAAGGGGGATGAACACTGAAGCTTTCTTT
v_call: TRBV29-1; j_call: TRBJ2-5; d_call: TRBD2; clone_size: NA; cdr3_aa: CSVGTSGSGTQYF; cdr3_nt: TGCAGCGTCGGGACTAGCGGTTCGGGGACCCAGTACTTC
v_call: TRBV4-3; j_call: TRBJ1-6; d_call: NA; clone_size: NA; cdr3_aa: CASSQDRATPLHNSPLHF; cdr3_nt: TGCGCCAGCAGCCAAGATAGAGCTACGCCCCTTCATAATTCACCCCTCCACTTT
v_call: TRBV15; j_call: TRBJ1-1; d_call: NA; clone_size: NA; cdr3_aa: CATSRATGPGLDTEAFF; cdr3_nt: TGTGCCACCAGCAGAGCGACCGGGCCTGGACTGGACACTGAAGCTTTCTTT
v_call: TRBV7-2; j_call: TRBJ2-7; d_call: NA; clone_size: NA; cdr3_aa: CASSLQRRYEQYF; cdr3_nt: TGTGCCAGCAGCTTACAGCGGAGGTACGAGCAGTACTTC
v_call: TRBV18; j_call: TRBJ2-2; d_call: NA; clone_size: NA; cdr3_aa: CASSPHRAGELFF; cdr3_nt: TGTGCCAGCTCACCACACAGGGCCGGGGAGCTGTTTTTT
v_call: TRBV5-1; j_call: TRBJ1-2; d_call: NA; clone_size: NA; cdr3_aa: CASSPNSGRDGYTF; cdr3_nt: TGCGCCAGCAGCCCTAATTCGGGTAGGGACGGCTACACCTTC
v_call: TRBV5-8; j_call: TRBJ1-5; d_call: NA; clone_size: NA; cdr3_aa: CASRSGTHSNQPQHF; cdr3_nt: TGTGCCAGCAGGTCCGGGACACATAGCAATCAGCCCCAGCATTTT
v_call: TRBV6-5; j_call: TRBJ2-5; d_call: NA; clone_size: NA; cdr3_aa: CASTGAGGTQYF; cdr3_nt: TGTGCCAGCACCGGGGCCGGTGGGACCCAGTACTTC
v_call: TRBV7-2; j_call: TRBJ1-4; d_call: NA; clone_size: medium-sized; cdr3_aa: CASSFDSATNEKLFF; cdr3_nt: TGTGCCAGCAGCTTTGACAGTGCAACTAATGAAAAACTGTTTTTT
v_call: TRBV15; j_call: TRBJ2-1; d_call: NA; clone_size: NA; cdr3_aa: CATSRRDRSYNEQFF; cdr3_nt: TGTGCCACCAGCAGAAGGGACCGCTCCTACAATGAGCAGTTCTTC
v_call: TRBV7-2; j_call: TRBJ2-5; d_call: NA; clone_size: few; cdr3_aa: CASSLDGTGRTETQYF; cdr3_nt: TGTGCCAGCAGCTTGGATGGAACAGGTCGGACGGAGACCCAGTACTTC
v_call: TRBV29-1; j_call: TRBJ1-4; d_call: NA; clone_size: medium-sized; cdr3_aa: CSVKLGNEKLFF; cdr3_nt: TGCAGCGTTAAGTTAGGTAATGAAAAACTGTTTTTT
v_call: TRBV7-9; j_call: TRBJ1-1; d_call: NA; clone_size: NA; cdr3_aa: CASSFQGNTEAFF; cdr3_nt: TGTGCCAGCAGCTTTCAGGGGAACACTGAAGCTTTCTTT
v_call: TRBV7-8; j_call: TRBJ1-5; d_call: NA; clone_size: NA; cdr3_aa: CASSLATTNLATQPQHF; cdr3_nt: TGTGCCAGCAGCTTAGCTACCACAAACCTAGCGACTCAGCCCCAGCATTTT
v_call: TRBV18; j_call: TRBJ2-5; d_call: NA; clone_size: medium-sized; cdr3_aa: CASSPLPGHQETQYF; cdr3_nt: TGTGCCAGCTCACCTCTTCCGGGACACCAAGAGACCCAGTACTTC
v_call: TRBV27; j_call: TRBJ1-2; d_call: NA; clone_size: once; cdr3_aa: CASILTVGGYTF; cdr3_nt: TGTGCCAGCATCCTTACGGTGGGGGGGTACACCTTC
v_call: TRBV9; j_call: TRBJ1-2; d_call: NA; clone_size: NA; cdr3_aa: CASSAGAIYSGYTF; cdr3_nt: TGTGCCAGCAGCGCAGGGGCGATCTATAGTGGCTACACCTTC